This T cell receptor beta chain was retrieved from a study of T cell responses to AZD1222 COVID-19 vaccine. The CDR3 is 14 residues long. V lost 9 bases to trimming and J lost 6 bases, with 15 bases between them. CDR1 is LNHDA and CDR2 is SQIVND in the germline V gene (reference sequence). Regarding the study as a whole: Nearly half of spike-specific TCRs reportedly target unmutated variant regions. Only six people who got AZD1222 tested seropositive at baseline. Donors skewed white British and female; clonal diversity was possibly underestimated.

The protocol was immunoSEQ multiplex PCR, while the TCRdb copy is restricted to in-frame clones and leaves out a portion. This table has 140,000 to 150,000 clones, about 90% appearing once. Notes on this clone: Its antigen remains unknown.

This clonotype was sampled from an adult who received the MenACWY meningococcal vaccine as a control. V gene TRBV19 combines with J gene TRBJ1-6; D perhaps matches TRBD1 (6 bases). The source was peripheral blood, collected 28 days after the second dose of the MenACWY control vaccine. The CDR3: CASQSRGRNSPLHF. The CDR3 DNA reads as TGTGCCAGCCAAAGCAGGGGCCGTAATTCACCCCTCCACTTT.